The 26 T cell receptor beta chains below were found in one sample sequenced in a study of spatial heterogeneity in lung cancer (dated by TCRdb to about 2019). Paper-wide results and their limitations: The tumor nonsynonymous mutation count correlated with the number of expanded intratumoral alpha and beta TCRs.

What this sample's time point label stands for: sample taken at primary tumor resection. For these receptors, no antigen is known. The library relied on 5' RACE. Reads for this sample came from a NextSeq 500. TCRdb applied fastp at Q25 and MiXCR to the public reads, then kept only in-frame beta chains. CDR3 protein duplicates are merged, each entry listing the most common genes and DNA. The sample yields some 9,300 distinct CDR3 sequences; around 55% were counted once. The top ten constitute around a quarter of the sample. The specimen comprised lung tumor tissue, sampled at surgery. All receptors derive from a female donor with early-stage non-small cell lung cancer.

As regards this clonotype: A library made for alpha chains picked up this beta chain off target, so its size means little. V gene TRBV20-1 combines with J gene TRBJ2-1, with 11 positions matching TRBD2. CDR3 length equals 17 residues. Unmatched junction bases numbered 13, after V lost 0 bases and J lost 9 bases. Germline loops: CDR1 DFQATT, CDR2 SNEGSKA (reference sequence). The CDR3 reads CSARDRLTSGGIPEQFF. The CDR3 DNA is TGCAGTGCTAGAGATAGGCTAACTAGCGGGGGTATCCCTGAGCAGTTCTTC.

In this sample, this clonotype turned up a few times. Little can be read into the size of this beta chain, an off-target read in a library designed for alpha chains. The rearrangement joins TRBV12-3 or TRBV12-4 to TRBJ1-1; D remains unclear. The V end was cut by 6 bases, the J end by 6 bases, with 14 bases between. The CDR3 covers 13 residues. For the CDR3, the DNA is TGTGCCAGCAGCCTCTCCTGGGCGGCTGAAGCTTTCTTT. Translating it yields CASSLSWAAEAFF.

Turning to this clonotype: Found in a library prepared for alpha chains, this beta chain is an off-target read, and its abundance has little meaning. V usage is TRBV7-2 and J usage is TRBJ2-1, with TRBD1 matching 8 bases. The CDR3 length is 15 residues. Germline trimming cut 5 bases from V and 4 bases from J; bases unmatched to any gene: 7. Germline CDR1 SGHTA, CDR2 FQGNSA. The CDR3 here is CASSHGQGSYNEQFF. The CDR3 nucleotides read TGTGCCAGCAGCCACGGACAGGGTAGTTACAATGAGCAGTTCTTC.

Remarks on this clonotype: This beta chain came through as a stray read in a library set up for alpha chains, and its size says little. This chain uses TRBV12-3 or TRBV12-4 with TRBJ2-1; D might be TRBD1 (6 bases). V lost 4 bases and J lost 8, with 12 bases in between. The CDR3 covers 13 residues. Here the CDR3 reads CASSYRELYEQFF. The CDR3 DNA is TGTGCCAGCAGTTACAGGGAACTCTATGAGCAGTTCTTC.

This clonotype was observed a handful of times. Being off target in a library aimed at alpha chains, this beta chain has a size of little meaning. The gene calls are TRBV20-1 and TRBJ2-5; D is perhaps TRBD2 (7 bases). V lost 8 bases and J lost 4, with 17 bases in between. This CDR3 region has 13 residues. The germline V gene encodes CDR1 DFQATT and CDR2 SNEGSKA (reference sequence). This chain's CDR3 is CSLRTGRAETQYF. The CDR3 DNA is TGCAGTTTGAGAACAGGGAGGGCAGAGACCCAGTACTTC.

A note on this clonotype: Because this beta chain is a stray read in a library intended to capture alpha chains, its abundance should not be given much weight. V usage is TRBV7-2 and J usage is TRBJ2-3; D ambiguous. CDR3 size: 11 residues. Germline V gene data show CDR1 as SGHTA and CDR2 as FQGNSA. The V gene lost 5 bases and the J gene lost 2 bases, with 2 bases spanning the gap. The DNA of the CDR3 is TGTGCCAGCAGCCACACAGATACGCAGTATTTT. It translates to CASSHTDTQYF.

To note about this clonotype: Little can be read into the size of this beta chain, an off-target read in a library designed for alpha chains. The V call is TRBV4-2, the J call TRBJ2-2; D perhaps matches TRBD2 (7 bases). V was clipped by 1 base and J by 7 bases, with 13 bases between them. This CDR3 contains 15 residues. Looked up from germline, CDR1 is LGHNA and CDR2 is YNFKEQ. The CDR3 reads CASSQVGGANGELFF. As DNA, the CDR3 is TGTGCCAGCAGCCAAGTAGGGGGGGCAAACGGGGAGCTGTTTTTT.

Of note for this clonotype: This beta chain is off target for a library built for alpha chains, so its abundance means little. The chain combines TRBV29-1 with TRBJ2-3; unclear D gene. This CDR3 is 14 amino acids long. Per the germline V gene, CDR1 is SQVTM and CDR2 is ANQGSEA. V lost 6 bases and J lost 0, with 13 bases in between. The CDR3: CSVGEATSTDTQYF. The CDR3 bases are TGCAGCGTAGGAGAGGCGACTAGCACAGATACGCAGTATTTT.

Of note for this clonotype: In a library made to pick up alpha chains, this beta chain is a stray read with a size that means little. This chain joins TRBV7-2 and TRBJ1-6; D ambiguous. This CDR3 is 13 amino acids long. V was clipped by 0 bases and J by 9 bases, with 6 bases between them. Germline CDR1 and CDR2: SGHTA and FQGNSA. This chain's CDR3 is CASSLAQSSPLHF. CDR3 sequence (DNA): TGTGCCAGCAGCTTAGCGCAGAGTTCACCCCTCCACTTT.

This clonotype was seen only a few times. The library was prepared for alpha chains; this beta chain is a stray read, so its frequency means little. The V gene is TRBV7-2, the J gene TRBJ1-2; D possibly corresponds to TRBD1 (5 bases). The V end was cut by 7 bases, the J end by 2 bases, with 11 bases between. The germline V gene encodes CDR1 SGHTA and CDR2 FQGNSA. This CDR3 contains 13 residues. The CDR3 loop is CASTPGPNYGYTF. CDR3 coding DNA: TGTGCCAGCACCCCAGGGCCAAACTATGGCTACACCTTC.

A remark on this clonotype: This beta chain was picked up by a library intended for alpha chains and is off target, so its count carries little meaning. The chain joins TRBV20-1 to TRBJ2-5; either TRBD1 or TRBD2 may fit D (6 bases each). Germline CDR1 DFQATT, CDR2 SNEGSKA (reference sequence). V lost 5 bases to trimming and J lost 4 bases, with 11 bases between them. The CDR3 is made up of 12 amino acids. Here the CDR3 reads CSASRGPETQYF. DNA for the CDR3: TGCAGTGCTTCTCGGGGGCCAGAGACCCAGTACTTC.

On this clonotype itself: With the library built for alpha chains, this beta chain is off target and its frequency is not meaningful. V gene TRBV20-1 combines with J gene TRBJ2-5, with a weak D call TRBD2 (7 bases). The CDR3 loop spans 13 amino acids. Germline lookup yields CDR1 DFQATT and CDR2 SNEGSKA (reference sequence). V was shortened by 3 bases and J by 3 bases, with 11 bases between the two germline ends. The CDR3 sequence is CSASGGLEETQYF. In nucleotides, the CDR3 is TGCAGTGCTAGCGGGGGGCTAGAAGAGACCCAGTACTTC.

Points on this clonotype: Found in a library prepared for alpha chains, this beta chain is an off-target read, and its abundance has little meaning. J is TRBJ1-1 and V is TRBV12-3 or TRBV12-4; the D gene is possibly TRBD1 (5 bases). CDR3 length equals 14 residues. The V gene lost 4 bases and the J gene lost 7 bases, with 16 bases spanning the gap. The CDR3 nucleotides read TGTGCCAGCAGTTGGTGGGGCCAGCAGGATGAAGCTTTCTTT. This translates into CASSWWGQQDEAFF.

Remarks on this clonotype: This beta chain appears as a stray read in a library generated for alpha chains; its size is not informative. CDR3 nucleotide sequence: TGTGCCAGCAGGAAGGGGACTAGCGGGGCCTGGGAGCTGTTTTTT. This encodes CASRKGTSGAWELFF. The V gene is TRBV12-3 or TRBV12-4, the J gene TRBJ2-2; 13 bases match TRBD2. After removal of 6 bases from V and 9 bases from J, the junction contained 7 bases not matched to a gene. This CDR3 has 15 amino acids.

In the case of this clonotype: This beta chain is an off-target read within a library intended for alpha chains, so its frequency means little. The chain couples TRBV7-9 to TRBJ1-5; D is unresolved. Trimming took 4 bases from V and 2 from J, leaving 9 bases between them. The V gene's germline CDR1 is SEHNR and CDR2 FQNEAQ (reference sequence). There are 14 residues in the CDR3. DNA for the CDR3: TGTGCCAGCAGCTCCAACGGTCGCAATCAGCCCCAGCATTTT. It translates to CASSSNGRNQPQHF.

Comments on this clonotype: Because the library targeted alpha chains, this beta chain is an off-target read whose size means little. The chain employs TRBV20-1 and TRBJ1-2; TRBD1 matches 7 bases. This CDR3 comprises 12 residues. The trim removed 8 bases at V and 2 bases at J, leaving 5 bases unmatched. CDR1 DFQATT and CDR2 SNEGSKA come from the germline V gene (reference sequence). The CDR3: CSYDRVNYGYTF. CDR3 coding DNA: TGCAGTTATGACAGGGTGAACTATGGCTACACCTTC.

This clonotype occurred once. Since it is a stray read in a library aimed at alpha chains, this beta chain has a size that is not meaningful. The genes are TRBV12-3 or TRBV12-4 and TRBJ1-6, with a tentative D call TRBD1 (5 bases). The CDR3 has 15 residues. Between the trimmed V and J ends, which lost 2 bases and 9 bases, there was a span of 14 bases. CDR3 protein: CASSLSYGGGSPLHF. The CDR3 nucleotides read TGTGCCAGCAGTTTATCTTACGGCGGGGGTTCACCCCTCCACTTT.

On this clonotype itself: This beta chain is a stray sequence in a library constructed for alpha chains; its clone size is not meaningful. The chain uses TRBV5-8 and TRBJ1-5; D is possibly TRBD1 (6 bases). There are 16 residues in the CDR3. V lost 4 bases to trimming and J lost 0 bases, with 14 bases between them. The germline V gene encodes CDR1 SGHTS and CDR2 YDEGEE. The CDR3 here is CASSSRTAYSNQPQHF. The CDR3 DNA follows: TGTGCCAGCAGCAGCCGGACAGCGTATAGCAATCAGCCCCAGCATTTT.

As to this clonotype: This beta chain is an unintended read in a library built for alpha chains; its size means little. The chain joins TRBV20-1 to TRBJ2-3; perhaps D is TRBD1 or TRBD2 (5 bases each). The CDR3 has 14 residues. Trimming took off 5 bases at V and 1 base at J, with 13 bases between the two ends. CDR1 and CDR2 from the germline V gene are DFQATT and SNEGSKA (reference sequence). Here the CDR3 reads CSAPSGPRTDTQYF. In DNA form, the CDR3 reads TGCAGTGCTCCCTCGGGACCACGCACAGATACGCAGTATTTT.

With respect to this clonotype: A read error may account for a junction end that differs from germline. A library prepared for alpha chains yielded this beta chain as an off-target read; its size is of little meaning. The chain carries TRBV20-1 and TRBJ2-4, with D uncertain. Germline assignment: CDR1 DFQATT and CDR2 SNEGSKA (reference sequence). The CDR3 sequence is 16 residues long. CDR3 bases: TGCAGTTCTAGAGATCTCGTCACTACACTAAAAAACATTCAGTACTTC. This gives the protein CSSRDLVTTLKNIQYF.

In its sample, this clonotype was seen once. In a library made to pick up alpha chains, this beta chain is a stray read with a size that means little. CDR3 loop: CASSSYPGQGVYPISYNEQFF. CDR3 sequence (DNA): TGTGCCAGCAGCTCCTACCCCGGACAGGGGGTATACCCCATCTCCTACAATGAGCAGTTCTTC. The chain recombines TRBV7-2 with TRBJ2-1; 10 nucleotides line up with TRBD1. Per germline, CDR1 SGHTA and CDR2 FQGNSA. This CDR3 contains 21 residues. After removal of 4 bases from V and 0 bases from J, the junction contained 18 bases not matched to a gene.

This clonotype has more than one count but fewer than ten. The library was designed around alpha chains, so this beta chain is a stray read whose abundance carries little weight. V and J are TRBV7-9 and TRBJ2-4; 11 bases are a match to TRBD1. V lost 0 bases and J lost 0; bases outside the gene matches: 10. The CDR3 length is 20 residues. Germline V gives CDR1 SEHNR, CDR2 FQNEAQ (reference sequence). The CDR3 bases are TGTGCCAGCAGCTTAGCGCGCGGGACAGGGGGTATTGGAGCCAAAAACATTCAGTACTTC. The encoded protein is CASSLARGTGGIGAKNIQYF.

This clonotype occurred once. Found in a library prepared for alpha chains, this beta chain is an off-target read, and its abundance has little meaning. V gene TRBV28 combines with J gene TRBJ1-1; D gene unclear. The CDR3 loop spans 13 amino acids. V lost 4 bases to trimming and J lost 3 bases, with 9 bases between them. Germline V gene sequence: CDR1 MDHEN, CDR2 SYDVKM. Here the CDR3 reads CASSSPWDTEAFF. In DNA, the CDR3 is TGTGCCAGCAGTTCCCCCTGGGACACTGAAGCTTTCTTT. Using reference TRBV28 and TRBJ1-1 for the parts outside the CDR3, the full variable domain is DVKVTQSSRYLVKRTGEKVFLECVQDMDHENMFWYRQDPGLGLRLIYFSYDVKMKEKGDIPEGYSVSREKKERFSLILESASTNQTSMYLCASSSPWDTEAFFGQGTRLTVV.

As concerns this clonotype: Being off target in a library aimed at alpha chains, this beta chain has a size of little meaning. This CDR3 is CASSFPRAPRTEAFF. The CDR3 bases are TGTGCCAGCAGCTTTCCCCGGGCCCCAAGAACTGAAGCTTTCTTT. This sequence joins TRBV5-6 and TRBJ1-1, with D hard to call. Germline lookup yields CDR1 SGHDT and CDR2 YYEEEE. This CDR3 is built from 15 residues. The V gene lost 2 bases and the J gene lost 5 bases, with 16 bases spanning the gap.

As regards this clonotype: Within a library made for alpha chains, this beta chain is off target, and its count is uninformative. The chain links TRBV4-2 to TRBJ2-5; 7 bases are a match to TRBD2. This CDR3 region has 15 residues. Germline V gene sequence: CDR1 LGHNA, CDR2 YNFKEQ. The V segment lost 5 bases and the J segment 1 base; nucleotides outside the gene matches: 7. DNA of the CDR3: TGTGCCAGCAGCAAGGAGCGGGGTTCCCAAGAGACCCAGTACTTC. Translating it yields CASSKERGSQETQYF.

Turning to this clonotype: Little can be read into the size of this beta chain, an off-target read in a library designed for alpha chains. The rearrangement joins TRBV7-3 to TRBJ2-5; 7 nucleotides align to TRBD2. J was trimmed by 4 bases and V by 6 bases; bases with no gene match: 8. The CDR3 is made up of 14 amino acids. CDR1 and CDR2 (germline): SGHTA, FQGTGA. The CDR3 region is CASRPLGRGETQYF. CDR3 nucleotides: TGTGCCAGCAGACCCCTAGGGAGGGGAGAGACCCAGTACTTC. Full variable domain (missing parts from reference TRBV7-3 and TRBJ2-5): GAGVSQTPSNKVTEKGKYVELRCDPISGHTALYWYRQSLGQGPEFLIYFQGTGAADDSGLPNDRFFAVRPEGSVSTLKIQRTERGDSAVYLCASRPLGRGETQYFGPGTRLLVL.